This T cell receptor beta chain appears in the sequencing data of a study of shared clonotypes between healthy human individuals. Across the study: Samples came from two female and a few male donors aged 18 to 49.

Data came from immunoSEQ multiplex PCR; TCRdb stores just in-frame clones and leaves some out. The sample contains hundreds of thousands of clones, less than 80% of which appear only once. The donors were all Caucasian adults (living in Nashville, Tennessee). The sequence derives from a woman in her 30s in good health. The sequencing input was memory CD4+ T cells sorted from blood. Subset reported: CD45RA-negative fraction.

CDR3 region: CASSPRREGRIQYF. Written as DNA, the CDR3 is TGTGCCAGCAGCCCCCGGCGGGAGGGTCGCATTCAGTACTTC. The chain combines TRBV28 with TRBJ2-4; TRBD2 matches 9 bases. CDR1 and CDR2 (germline): MDHEN, SYDVKM. Unmatched junction bases numbered 9, after V lost 6 bases and J lost 9 bases. The CDR3 loop spans 14 amino acids.